The clone carrying this T cell receptor beta chain came up once. The data derive from a study of blood T cell repertoires in COVID-19. Study details: Acute and convalescent COVID-19 specimens originated in the United States, Italy and Spain. Nucleic acid was either cDNA or gDNA, and it came from T cells, B-cell-depleted T cells, or PBMCs.

In the source study's methods: Amplification of reference gene primers provided the estimated nucleated cell counts. The data were produced by immunoSEQ multiplex PCR, yet TCRdb's version contains in-frame clones alone and is incomplete. V, J and clone size were drawn from that table, and D and trimming were deduced from the DNA. The sample includes more than 90,000 clones, more than 70% of them seen just once. The germline gives CDR1 KGHDR, CDR2 SFDVKD. The CDR3 sequence is 16 residues long. J lost 7 bases, V lost 1 base, and 7 bases had no gene match. The sequenced sample consisted of peripheral blood. The chain couples TRBV24-1 to TRBJ2-3; 10 bases agree with TRBD2. This TCR came from a woman in her 30s with acute or convalescent COVID-19. The CDR3 coding sequence is TGTGCCACCAGTGATTTAGGGGGACTAGCGCGGAATACGCAGTATTTT. Protein product: CATSDLGGLARNTQYF.